The rows below give T cell receptor beta chains drawn from one sample of a study of T cell repertoires in cytomegalovirus infection. MiXCR, applied by TCRdb to the reads, yields one record per CDR3 protein. The sample lists 200,000 to 250,000 distinct CDR3 sequences, 35% to 45% occurring once. The antigens for these receptors are not known. Sequenced here: CD8+ T cells from cultured PBMCs, sampled from culture after CMV antigen stimulation. These receptors were collected from a human donor in good health (CMV status not recorded). Some clones in this sample may be carry-over from other donors' samples. Each CDR3 is given with its conserved first and last residue. Fields, in order: D gene, J gene, clone size, V gene, CDR3 protein, CDR3 DNA. D genes are given only for firm matches. The size field is filled for only some rows; it gives once, few, many or a size class.

>-|TRBJ2-7|few|TRBV27
CASSLGGAFSYEQYF
TGTGCCAGCAGTTTGGGGGGGGCATTCTCCTACGAGCAGTACTTC
>TRBD2|TRBJ2-5|-|TRBV2
CASSQGLAGVVPKYF
TGTGCCAGCAGCCAGGGACTAGCGGGGGTGGTCCCAAAGTACTTC
>TRBD2|TRBJ2-5|few|TRBV2
CASSGRTSGTMGQETQYF
TGTGCCAGCAGCGGTCGGACTAGCGGGACGATGGGCCAAGAGACCCAGTACTTC
>-|TRBJ2-7|-|TRBV19
CASGETYEQYF
TGTGCCAGTGGGGAGACCTACGAGCAGTACTTC
>-|TRBJ2-5|few|TRBV24-1
CATSREETQYF
TGTGCCACCAGCCGGGAGGAGACCCAGTACTTC
>-|TRBJ2-7|-|TRBV7-6
CASSSQGNEQYF
TGTGCCAGCAGCTCCCAGGGGAACGAGCAGTACTTC
>-|TRBJ2-6|-|TRBV10-3
CAIRLTDHSGANVLIF
TGTGCCATCAGGCTGACGGACCACTCTGGGGCCAACGTCCTGATTTTC
>-|TRBJ2-1|-|TRBV7-3
CASSLTGALGDNEQFF
TGTGCCAGCAGCCTGACTGGGGCCTTGGGAGACAATGAGCAGTTCTTC
>-|TRBJ2-1|many|TRBV15
CATSRPYNEQFF
TGTGCCACCAGCAGACCCTACAATGAGCAGTTCTTC
>-|TRBJ1-1|once|TRBV19
CASSGRTAINTEAFF
TGTGCCAGTAGTGGGCGGACAGCCATCAACACTGAAGCTTTCTTT
>-|TRBJ1-1|-|TRBV29-1
CSVDRADTEAFF
TGCAGCGTTGACAGGGCGGACACTGAAGCTTTCTTT
>-|TRBJ1-4|-|TRBV20-1
CSARSRVFLNEKLFF
TGCAGTGCTAGATCTCGGGTTTTCCTTAATGAAAAACTGTTTTTT